These T cell receptor beta chains were read from a single sample in a study of cytomegalovirus exposure and HLA in healthy donors. Only in-frame clones appear in the TCRdb table, and some are missing; sequencing was by immunoSEQ multiplex PCR. This sample carries roughly 150,000 clones, roughly 85% of them seen once, and the ten largest clones take roughly 0.7%. Sequenced material: PBMCs. All receptors come from a male donor in good health and CMV-seronegative. CDR3s include the opening cysteine and the closing phenylalanine or tryptophan. D genes are given only for firm matches. The listing skips clone size in some rows; elsewhere it reads once, few, many or a size class.

j_call | v_call | clone_size | d_call | cdr3_nt | cdr3_aa
TRBJ2-3 | TRBV5-4 | NA | NA | TGTGCCAGCAGCCGGGAGTATGGCACAGATACGCAGTATTTT | CASSREYGTDTQYF
TRBJ1-1 | TRBV6-1 | NA | NA | TGTGCCAGCAGTGAAAATATGCGGCAAACTGAAGCTTTCTTT | CASSENMRQTEAFF
TRBJ2-1 | TRBV7-2 | NA | NA | TGTGCCAGCAGCTTCTATAATGAGCAGTTCTTC | CASSFYNEQFF
TRBJ1-1 | TRBV18 | NA | TRBD1 | TGTGCCAGCTCACCCCAGGACAGGGGAGTTGGTAAAGCTTTCTTT | CASSPQDRGVGKAFF
TRBJ1-1 | TRBV30 | NA | NA | TGTGCCTGGAGTCCGAGTAGTGAAGCTTTCTTT | CAWSPSSEAFF
TRBJ1-2 | TRBV30 | NA | TRBD1 | TGTGCCTGGAGCGAGGGGGCGGCGACGACCGGCTACACCTTC | CAWSEGAATTGYTF
TRBJ1-1 | TRBV5-1 | NA | TRBD1 | TGCGCCAGCAGCCCTGGACAGGTACTCATGAACACTGAAGCTTTCTTT | CASSPGQVLMNTEAFF
TRBJ1-4 | TRBV30 | NA | NA | TGTGCCTGGAGTTTGACCGGACAGCTTAATGAAAAACTGTTTTTT | CAWSLTGQLNEKLFF
TRBJ1-2 | TRBV15 | NA | NA | TGTGCCACCAGCAGAGATATGTACAGTGGCTACACCTTC | CATSRDMYSGYTF
TRBJ2-3 | TRBV7-2 | NA | NA | TGTGCCAGCAGCTTAGTAGGGACACTTAGCACAGATACGCAGTATTTT | CASSLVGTLSTDTQYF
TRBJ2-1 | TRBV7-2 | NA | TRBD2 | TGTGCCAGCACCTTGTTAGTAGCGGGAGGGTACAATGAGCAGTTCTTC | CASTLLVAGGYNEQFF
TRBJ2-1 | TRBV5-1 | NA | TRBD2 | TGCGCCAGCATGCTCGAGGGAGCGGGGGCTAATGAGCAGTTCTTC | CASMLEGAGANEQFF
TRBJ1-2 | TRBV7-2 | NA | TRBD1 | TGTGCCAGCAGCACCCGGACAGGGGAAGGCTATGGCTACACCTTC | CASSTRTGEGYGYTF
TRBJ1-2 | TRBV2 | NA | NA | TGTGCCAGCAGCTACAGGGCGTACCCGTCCAGCGGCTACACCTTC | CASSYRAYPSSGYTF
TRBJ1-3 | TRBV19 | NA | TRBD1 | TGTGCCAGTAGTGTTCTGAACAGGGGTGTTGGAAACACCATATATTTT | CASSVLNRGVGNTIYF
TRBJ2-7 | TRBV19 | NA | TRBD1 | TGTGCCAGTAGCCGGGGACAGGCCTCCTACGAGCAGTACTTC | CASSRGQASYEQYF
TRBJ2-7 | TRBV11-2 | NA | TRBD2 | TGTGCCAGCAGCTTAGAAATGGAGCGGGGGCGTTACGAGCAGTACTTC | CASSLEMERGRYEQYF
TRBJ1-1 | TRBV5-1 | NA | TRBD1 | TGCGCCAGCAGCCGGCTTGGGACAGGGGTTCAAGCTTTCTTT | CASSRLGTGVQAFF
TRBJ2-7 | TRBV5-6 | once | TRBD1 | TGTGCCAGCAGCTCCCGGGACAGGGGGCTACTCGGGCAGTACTTC | CASSSRDRGLLGQYF
TRBJ1-1 | TRBV27 | once | TRBD1 | TGTGCCAGCATACAGGGGGCGCGAGGCACTGAAGCTTTCTTT | CASIQGARGTEAFF
TRBJ1-5 | TRBV19 | NA | NA | TGTGCCAGTAGTGTGACAGGCAATCAGCCCCAGCATTTT | CASSVTGNQPQHF
TRBJ2-7 | TRBV5-1 | NA | NA | TGCGCCAGCAGCCCGTCCGCGGGGGCAAAGGTCTACGAGCAGTACTTC | CASSPSAGAKVYEQYF
TRBJ1-6 | TRBV4-3 | NA | NA | TGCGCCAGCAGCCAAGAGGTCCGGGGTAATTCACCCCTCCACTTT | CASSQEVRGNSPLHF
TRBJ2-2 | TRBV6-1 | NA | TRBD2 | TGTGCCAGCAGTGAGGGACTAGCGGATCCTGCCGGGGAGCTGTTTTTT | CASSEGLADPAGELFF
TRBJ2-3 | TRBV29-1 | NA | TRBD1 | TGCAGCGTGACGGGACAGGGCACAGATACGCAGTATTTT | CSVTGQGTDTQYF
TRBJ1-1 | TRBV29-1 | NA | TRBD1 | TGCAGCGGAAACAGGGGGCAGGACACTGAAGCTTTCTTT | CSGNRGQDTEAFF
TRBJ1-4 | TRBV5-1 | NA | NA | TGCGCCAGCACGTCAGGACAGAAGAATGAAAAACTGTTTTTT | CASTSGQKNEKLFF
TRBJ2-1 | TRBV7-2 | once | NA | TGTGCCAGCAGCTTAGCGCGGGGATTAGAGCAGTTCTTC | CASSLARGLEQFF
TRBJ1-1 | TRBV5-1 | NA | TRBD1 | TGCGCCAGCAGCTCGGACAGGGGGCTGAACACTGAAGCTTTCTTT | CASSSDRGLNTEAFF
TRBJ1-1 | TRBV5-1 | NA | NA | TGCGCCAGCAGCCTGCACAGCCCTAACACTGAAGCTTTCTTT | CASSLHSPNTEAFF
TRBJ2-1 | TRBV27 | once | TRBD2 | TGTGCCAGCAGTTTCGGGACTAGCGGAACGGACAATGAGCAGTTCTTC | CASSFGTSGTDNEQFF
TRBJ1-2 | TRBV29-1 | once | NA | TGCAGCGTAAAAAGGACAGTCTTGGTAAACTATGGCTACACCTTC | CSVKRTVLVNYGYTF
TRBJ1-1 | TRBV27 | NA | TRBD1 | TGTGCCAGCAGTCTAGGGATTACAGGGGGCAGGGCTTTCTTT | CASSLGITGGRAFF
TRBJ1-6 | TRBV2 | NA | NA | TGTGCCAGCTCCAGGGAGGGTAATTCACCCCTCCACTTT | CASSREGNSPLHF
TRBJ1-1 | TRBV7-3 | NA | NA | TGTGCCAGCAGCTTAATGGGGCGCGGGAACACTGAAGCTTTCTTT | CASSLMGRGNTEAFF